This T cell receptor beta chain appears in the sequencing data of a study of control samples from healthy donors and cancer patients. This table comes from immunoSEQ multiplex PCR, and its TCRdb copy is limited to in-frame clones, with some not included. The profile covers roughly 100,000 clones, with 90% to 95% appearing a single time and roughly 2.5% taken by the ten largest. CDR3 length: 12 residues. The germline V and J ends were trimmed by 2 bases and 2 bases, with 1 base remaining between them. Germline-derived CDR1 and CDR2 are KGHDR and SFDVKD. Sequenced input: blood. The chain carries TRBV24-1 and TRBJ2-3; D is uncertain. The source of this sequence is a woman aged 18-29 years in good health. The chain's CDR3 is CATSDYTDTQYF. The CDR3 DNA is TGTGCCACCAGTGATTACACAGATACGCAGTATTTT.